This TCR beta chain was retrieved from a study of identical twins. This clonotype appeared many times. CDR3 size: 20 residues. The V and J ends lost 9 bases and 0 bases, in that order; junction bases with no gene match: 19. Using its own MiXCR run on the 5' RACE reads, TCRdb lists one record per CDR3 protein. The sample consists of around 570,000 distinct CDR3 sequences, roughly 9.9% of them appearing once. In addition, the sample was reused for a study of yellow fever vaccine responses in identical twins.

The V call is TRBV12-3 or TRBV12-4, the J call TRBJ2-6; 8 bases fit TRBD2. This receptor was identified in a woman younger than 30 in good health. The sample taken for sequencing was PBMCs. Here the CDR3 DNA reads TGTGCCAGTGATTTTGCTCGGCGGCTAGCGGGCCGCTCTGGGGCCAACGTCCTGACTTTC. It codes for CASDFARRLAGRSGANVLTF.